This TCR beta chain was observed in a study of T cell clonality in common variable immunodeficiency. Heparinized whole blood, about 5 to 8.5 ml, came from each donor. This clone was observed at least ten times. No antigen is known for it. The read is 3 residues too short to cover the CDR3 end, so that end is filled in from the germline J gene. Clones were sequenced by immunoSEQ multiplex PCR, and TCRdb holds only the in-frame ones, with some missing. The sample is made up of around 81,000 clones, none counted only once. Overall study results and limits: What drives increased CVID clonality needs T cell subpopulation sequencing. CVID subjects had higher TCRbeta clonality than healthy controls, most marked in about a third.

Trimming cost V 0 bases and J 6 bases; bases outside gene matches: 1. Germline assignment: CDR1 SGHTA and CDR2 FQGTGA. The CDR3 runs 15 residues. Input material: peripheral blood mononuclear cells. This TCR was recovered from a person aged 18 to 75 in good health. The chain joins TRBV7-3 to TRBJ2-1; 11 bases are shared with TRBD1. CDR3 DNA, as far as it was read: TGTGCCAGCAGCTTAACTGGGACAGGGGGCAATGAG. Encoded protein: CASSLTGTGGNE. In full, the CDR3 is CASSLTGTGGNEQFF.